This paragraph covers one T cell receptor beta chain sequence. Its antigen is currently not known. No much larger clonotype is one base removed from it; base qualities were not supplied. These data belong to a study of blood T cell repertoires in COVID-19 (dated by TCRdb to 2020 to 2021). Study-level background: The collaborator samples originated in the United States, Italy and Spain and spanned the acute and convalescent phases of COVID-19. Samples were obtained from the ongoing ImmuneRACE study (first 160 participants) and from 1,254 subjects provided by 6 global collaborators. Nearly every sample came with metadata listing a de-identified subject ID, COVID-19 status, age in years and sex. Deeply sampled blood TCRbeta repertoires from subjects exposed to, actively infected with, or recovered from COVID-19 were included in the dataset. The material from the prospective study consisted of cDNA or gDNA derived from T cells, B-cell-depleted T cells, or PBMCs. Where available, HLA class I and class II types were obtained from metadata supplied by the sample provider rather than from assay-based typing. A freely available public database, intended as a resource for researchers studying the immune response to SARS-CoV-2, is where the repertoires were released.

The immunoSEQ Assay, a bias-controlled multiplex PCR, was used to amplify TCRbeta CDR3 regions from genomic DNA. As for how the authors treated the data: Nucleated cell counts per sample were estimated from amplification of reference gene primers within the assay. To quantify the absolute abundance of each unique TCRbeta CDR3 rearrangement, sequence reads were collapsed and filtered. For each sample, productive Simpson clonality was calculated by taking the square root of Simpson's diversity index across productive rearrangements. TCRdb carries this immuneACCESS record with in-frame sequences only. Its versions omit some clonotypes, under half of them owing to an unresolved V gene in the studies checked, with the rest unexplained. V and J calls and clone size are given by that table; D and trimming were obtained from the DNA. For this sample the table gives 90,000 to 110,000 clones, of which roughly 76% were detected only once. The ten largest account for over 8.5% of the sample.

The paper as a whole reports these results and caveats: The quantity of clinical and demographic metadata differed by source and by participant and was supplied without curation.

Each collaborating institution followed its own protocols to collect whole blood in K2EDTA tubes. For TCRbeta analysis, collaborators shipped samples in one of three forms: frozen whole blood, isolated PBMCs, or DNA extracted from either of those sample types. Relative to germline, V is 2 bases shorter and J is 1 base shorter, with 8 bases between their ends. Reading from cysteine to phenylalanine, the CDR3 counts 14 amino acids. Only CDR3 DNA is held: 42 bases, read in frame from base 1. CDR1 and CDR2 (KGHDR, SFDVKD) derive from the germline V gene. This clonotype was sampled from a woman aged 70-85 years with acute or convalescent COVID-19. Sequencing was carried out using peripheral blood. Here the chain combines TRBV24-1 and TRBJ2-7; TRBD2 is possibly the D segment (5 matching bases). The CDR3 here reads CATSDSGRSYEQYF. The sequenced DNA is TGTGCCACCAGTGATTCGGGGAGATCCTACGAGCAGTACTTC.